Below, one TCR beta chain is given with its context. This sample is drawn from a study of CD8 T cells in ankylosing spondylitis. Germline V gives CDR1 SQVTM, CDR2 ANQGSEA. V lost 5 bases and J lost 0; bases outside the gene matches: 8. The CDR3 runs to 16 residues. By quantitative 5'-RACE with molecular barcodes, the TCR beta libraries were made. TCRdb recomputed calls from the 5' RACE reads with MiXCR, one row per CDR3 protein. The data contain about 150,000 distinct CDR3 sequences, 44% of them singletons. The chain couples TRBV29-1 to TRBJ2-1, with 9 nucleotides matching TRBD2. The sample comprised synovial fluid, either unsorted or a sorted T cell fraction (not recorded which). The clonotype originates from a male donor with ankylosing spondylitis. Here the CDR3 DNA reads TGCAGCGTTTCCGGGACTAGCCGAAGCTCCTACAATGAGCAGTTCTTC. This encodes CSVSGTSRSSYNEQFF.